These 20 T cell receptor beta chains were sequenced from one sample in a study of OX40 agonist ivuxolimab in advanced cancers. Libraries were prepared through the immunoSEQ multiplex PCR assay. Held by TCRdb, this immuneACCESS table contains in-frame sequences only and omits some clones. Under half of the omission traces to an unresolved V gene where checked; the cause of the rest is unknown. The sample table records around 94,000 clones; approximately 85% of these occur just once. 3.5% to 4% of the sample goes to the ten largest clones. Specimen: CD4+ or CD8+ T cells sorted from blood, collected in a trial of the OX40 agonist ivuxolimab. The receptors were sampled from an adult with an advanced solid tumor such as melanoma, head and neck, liver or kidney cancer.

The V call is TRBV19, the J call TRBJ2-7; the D gene is possibly TRBD2 (7 bases). V was trimmed by 3 bases and J by 3 bases, leaving 15 bases between them. Germline V gene lookup returns CDR1 LNHDA and CDR2 SQIVND (reference sequence). The CDR3 covers 15 residues. The CDR3 sequence is CASSIAGARGYEQYF. The CDR3 DNA reads as TGTGCCAGTAGTATCGCGGGGGCTCGTGGCTACGAGCAGTACTTC.

The chain couples TRBV12-5 to TRBJ2-3, with TRBD2 identical over 9 bases. Losses at the gene ends were 1 base for V and 3 bases for J; bases not matched to a gene: 8. The CDR3 is made up of 17 amino acids. The germline V gene encodes CDR1 LGHNT and CDR2 FRNRAP. CDR3 loop: CASGLALTSGTTDTQYF. The DNA of the CDR3 is TGTGCTAGTGGTTTGGCCCTGACTAGCGGAACTACAGATACGCAGTATTTT.

This clone came up a few times. This sequence joins TRBV11-2 and TRBJ2-2, with 10 bases lining up with TRBD2. The V gene end was trimmed by 5 bases and the J gene end by 13 bases; junction bases not matched to a gene: 7. CDR3 size: 13 residues. Looked up from germline, CDR1 is SGHAT and CDR2 is FQNNGV. The CDR3 coding sequence is TGTGCCAGCAGCGCGGCTAGCGGGAGCGGGCTGTTTTTT. Translated, it gives CASSAASGSGLFF.

The chain uses TRBV5-4 and TRBJ2-7, with TRBD1 matching over 9 bases. CDR3 length: 15 residues. Germline CDR1 reads SGHNT; CDR2 reads YYREEE (reference sequence). V lost 4 bases and J lost 2; bases outside the gene matches: 7. As DNA, the CDR3 is TGTGCCAGCAGCCCGGTGGGGGACAGGGCCTACGAGCAGTACTTC. It yields the protein CASSPVGDRAYEQYF.

The rearrangement joins TRBV28 to TRBJ2-1; 10 bases align to TRBD1. Germline V gene sequence: CDR1 MDHEN, CDR2 SYDVKM. The CDR3 contains 15 residues. With 5 bases clipped from V and 5 bases from J, the junction kept 6 bases outside the gene matches. The CDR3 loop reads CASSPDRGLDNEQFF. In DNA form, the CDR3 reads TGTGCCAGCAGTCCTGACAGGGGGCTCGACAATGAGCAGTTCTTC.

V gene TRBV28 combines with J gene TRBJ1-2; weak D call: TRBD1 (5 bases). The CDR3 loop spans 15 amino acids. Germline loops: CDR1 MDHEN, CDR2 SYDVKM. Trimming removed 5 bases from V and 8 bases from J, with 21 bases in between. DNA for the CDR3: TGTGCCAGCAGTACCGACATGGGGGTAGTTGGGGGCTACACCTTC. Its protein is CASSTDMGVVGGYTF.

The J gene is TRBJ2-7, the V gene TRBV5-1; D is ambiguous. Germline V gene data show CDR1 as SGHRS and CDR2 as YFSETQ. The CDR3 contains 13 residues. V shed 2 bases and J shed 1 base, with 7 bases lying between them. The CDR3 sequence is CASSFSPSYEQYF. CDR3 DNA sequence: TGCGCCAGCAGCTTCAGTCCTTCCTACGAGCAGTACTTC.

This clone was recorded a few times. The CDR3 sequence is CASRTGQGTDTQYF. In DNA, the CDR3 is TGTGCCAGCAGGACCGGACAGGGGACAGATACGCAGTATTTT. The genes are TRBV25-1 and TRBJ2-3, with TRBD1 matching 9 bases. The germline V gene has CDR1 MGHDK and CDR2 SYGVNS. J gave up 3 bases and V 6 bases, and 4 bases lay outside the gene matches. The CDR3 runs 14 residues.

On this clone itself: Sequence at one end of the junction differs from germline and may be a read error. The chain has TRBV23-1 and TRBJ2-7; 10 bases are a match to TRBD2. TRBV23-1 is marked as an open reading frame, function uncertain. The CDR3 is 15 residues long. The CDR3 sequence is CASSQSLAGNGEQYF. CDR3 bases: TGCGCCAGCAGCCAATCACTAGCGGGAAATGGCGAGCAGTACTTC.

This chain connects TRBV11-3 to TRBJ2-7, with 9 bases matching TRBD2. CDR1 is SGHNT and CDR2 is YENEEA in the germline V gene. Trimming cost V 0 bases and J 2 bases; bases outside gene matches: 8. The CDR3 extends over 17 amino acids. The CDR3 coding sequence is TGTGCCAGCAGCTTAGATTCCCTGGCTAGCGGGACCTACGAGCAGTACTTC. Translation gives CASSLDSLASGTYEQYF.

The chain combines TRBV18 with TRBJ1-5; D not certain. V shed 3 bases and J shed 3 bases, with 9 bases lying between them. The germline CDR1 and CDR2 sequences are KGHSH and LQKENI. The CDR3 is 14 residues long. CDR3: CASSPKTVNQPQHF. The CDR3 nucleotides read TGTGCCAGCTCACCTAAGACGGTCAATCAGCCCCAGCATTTT.

CDR3 sequence: CASSSTQANTGELFF. The CDR3 DNA sequence: TGTGCCAGCAGCTCGACACAGGCAAACACCGGGGAGCTGTTTTTT. The chain joins TRBV11-2 to TRBJ2-2; D is perhaps TRBD1 (5 bases). Trimming took 4 bases from V and 2 from J, leaving 11 bases between them. This CDR3 has 15 amino acids. Germline CDR1 and CDR2: SGHAT and FQNNGV.

This sequence joins TRBV6-5 and TRBJ1-5; D is unresolved. The CDR3 loop spans 13 amino acids. V was clipped by 4 bases and J by 7 bases, with 11 bases between them. Germline CDR1 MNHEY, CDR2 SVGAGI. CDR3 coding DNA: TGTGCCAGCAGTTTGGAGGCCCAGCAGCCCCAGCATTTT. It yields the protein CASSLEAQQPQHF.

The V gene is TRBV30, the J gene TRBJ2-3; D gene ambiguous. Germline values: CDR1 GTSNPN, CDR2 SVGIG (reference sequence). With 0 bases removed from V and 4 bases from J, the gap between germline ends came to 11 bases. This CDR3 contains 14 residues. The CDR3 is CAWSVLRHADTQYF. DNA of the CDR3: TGTGCCTGGAGTGTTTTACGGCACGCAGATACGCAGTATTTT.

The chain has TRBV13 and TRBJ2-6; 8 bases agree with TRBD1. CDR3 length: 18 residues. J lost 4 bases, V lost 5 bases, and 13 bases had no gene match. Germline V gene lookup returns CDR1 PRHDT and CDR2 FYEKMQ (reference sequence). The DNA of the CDR3 is TGTGCCAGCAGCGGAGACAGGGGTAGCCCTCCAGGGGCCAACGTCCTGACTTTC. Its translation is CASSGDRGSPPGANVLTF.

The chain employs TRBV5-1 and TRBJ1-2; perhaps TRBD1 as D (6 bases). CDR1 is SGHRS, CDR2 YFSETQ, per germline. V lost 0 bases, J lost 8 bases, and 14 bases lay in between. The CDR3 totals 14 residues. The CDR3 sequence: CASSLDVTGDGYTF. DNA of the CDR3: TGCGCCAGCAGCTTGGATGTGACAGGTGACGGCTACACCTTC.

The rearrangement uses TRBV7-9 and TRBJ2-7; D remains ambiguous. The V gene lost 5 bases and the J gene lost 0 bases, with 8 bases spanning the gap. Germline V lookup: CDR1 SEHNR, CDR2 FQNEAQ (reference sequence). CDR3 length: 13 residues. The CDR3 loop reads CASSPLYSYEQYF. CDR3 sequence (DNA): TGTGCCAGCAGCCCACTTTACTCCTACGAGCAGTACTTC.

J is TRBJ1-1 and V is TRBV14, with TRBD1 identical over 7 bases. After removal of 4 bases from V and 4 bases from J, the junction contained 6 bases not matched to a gene. Germline CDR1 reads SGHDN; CDR2 reads FVKESK. The CDR3 length is 14 residues. CDR3 sequence: CASSPQGWSTEAFF. The DNA of the CDR3 is TGTGCCAGCAGCCCACAGGGGTGGAGCACTGAAGCTTTCTTT.

The chain is built from TRBV28 and TRBJ1-4; D is undetermined. The ends were cut back, 3 bases at V and 4 bases at J, with 12 bases in the middle. Looked up from germline, CDR1 is MDHEN and CDR2 is SYDVKM. The CDR3 runs to 15 residues. This chain's CDR3 is CASSLTGRHNEKLFF. The CDR3 DNA reads TGTGCCAGCAGTTTGACCGGACGACATAATGAAAAACTGTTTTTT. The full variable domain, in which reference TRBV28 and TRBJ1-4 provide the parts outside the CDR3, is DVKVTQSSRYLVKRTGEKVFLECVQDMDHENMFWYRQDPGLGLRLIYFSYDVKMKEKGDIPEGYSVSREKKERFSLILESASTNQTSMYLCASSLTGRHNEKLFFGSGTQLSVL.

The rearrangement uses TRBV6-6 and TRBJ1-5; weak D call: TRBD1 (6 bases). CDR1 is MNHNY and CDR2 is SVGAGI in the germline V gene (reference sequence). The CDR3 runs to 15 residues. Trimming left V 6 bases short and J 6 bases short, with 18 bases between. This chain's CDR3 is CASSRRQEGSQPQHF. CDR3 DNA: TGTGCCAGCAGCCGAAGACAGGAGGGTAGTCAGCCCCAGCATTTT.